Shown below are 22 T cell receptor beta chains from a single sample sequenced in a study of T-cell memory formation after mild COVID-19. TCRdb reprocessed the 5' RACE reads with MiXCR, giving one entry per CDR3 protein. The sample lists around 250,000 distinct CDR3 sequences, over 8.5% occurring once. Specimen: PBMCs or a T cell subset sorted from them (not recorded which). These receptors originate from a man aged 18 to 30 who had mild COVID-19 (a few samples of this study predate the infection). Cell type and time point are not known.

The chain employs TRBV5-1 and TRBJ2-5; no reliable D call. V shed 0 bases and J shed 5 bases, with 11 bases lying between them. Germline values: CDR1 SGHRS, CDR2 YFSETQ. This CDR3 region has 14 residues. CDR3 DNA sequence: TGCGCCAGCAGCTTGGCCTCCCTGGGGGAGACCCAGTACTTC. As protein: CASSLASLGETQYF.

This chain uses TRBV24-1 with TRBJ2-3; 7 bases fit TRBD1. With 9 bases clipped from V and 2 bases from J, the junction kept 7 bases outside the gene matches. The V gene's germline CDR1 is KGHDR and CDR2 SFDVKD. The CDR3 runs to 14 residues. This CDR3 reads CATATGTATDTQYF. The CDR3 coding sequence is TGTGCCACCGCGACCGGGACAGCCACAGATACGCAGTATTTT.

The rearrangement joins TRBV3-1 to TRBJ1-2, with TRBD1 identical over 8 bases. J lost 2 bases, V lost 6 bases, and 8 bases had no gene match. CDR1 is LGHDT and CDR2 is YNNKEL in the germline V gene (reference sequence). The CDR3 extends over 15 amino acids. The CDR3 region has the DNA TGTGCCAGCAGACCCGGACAGGGAGGAAACTATGGCTACACCTTC. Translation gives CASRPGQGGNYGYTF.

This clonotype was counted many times. This sequence joins TRBV28 and TRBJ2-2; 8 bases map to TRBD1. V lost 6 bases and J lost 3; bases outside the gene matches: 6. Looked up from germline, CDR1 is MDHEN and CDR2 is SYDVKM. This CDR3 spans 15 amino acids. The DNA of the CDR3 is TGTGCCAGCAGGCTTACAGGGGGATACACCGGGGAGCTGTTTTTT. Amino acids: CASRLTGGYTGELFF.

This clonotype was counted only a few times. The chain combines TRBV6-6 with TRBJ2-3, with D perhaps matching TRBD2 (7 bases). CDR3 length: 14 amino acids. The germline V gene encodes CDR1 MNHNY and CDR2 SVGAGI (reference sequence). Trimming stripped 9 bases from V and 4 bases from J, with 17 bases between. The CDR3 nucleotides read TGTGCCAGTGCATCGGGGGGCAGCCCAGATACGCAGTATTTT. Its protein product is CASASGGSPDTQYF.

This clonotype turned up a few times. CDR3 coding DNA: TGTGCCAGCAGTGAAACGATCGACAGGGGGCACTCGAAAGGTGGCTACACCTTC. Protein product: CASSETIDRGHSKGGYTF. The gene calls are TRBV6-1 and TRBJ1-2; 10 nucleotides line up with TRBD1. J was trimmed by 7 bases and V by 2 bases; bases with no gene match: 16. The CDR3 has 18 amino acids. CDR1 and CDR2 from the germline V gene are MNHNS and SASEGT.

This clonotype was counted only a few times. V usage is TRBV18 and J usage is TRBJ2-5, with a possible D match to TRBD2 (6 bases). Trimming removed 3 bases from V and 2 bases from J, with 10 bases in between. Germline loops: CDR1 KGHSH, CDR2 LQKENI. The CDR3 is 14 amino acids. The CDR3: CASSPGREQETQYF. The CDR3 DNA sequence: TGTGCCAGCTCACCCGGACGGGAGCAAGAGACCCAGTACTTC. The full variable domain, in which reference TRBV18 and TRBJ2-5 provide the parts outside the CDR3, is NAGVMQNPRHLVRRRGQEARLRCSPMKGHSHVYWYRQLPEEGLKFMVYLQKENIIDESGMPKERFSAEFPKEGPSILRIQQVVRGDSAAYFCASSPGREQETQYFGPGTRLLVL.

This clonotype was seen many times. V and J are TRBV12-3 or TRBV12-4 and TRBJ2-1; D is undetermined. CDR3 length: 13 residues. Trimming stripped 4 bases from V and 5 bases from J, with 9 bases between. CDR3 amino acids: CASSSRRNNEQFF. The CDR3 DNA is TGTGCCAGCAGTTCTCGACGGAACAATGAGCAGTTCTTC.

This clonotype was seen more than once but under ten times. The chain combines TRBV12-5 with TRBJ1-5, with D possibly TRBD1 on 5 matching bases. The CDR3 extends over 15 amino acids. Deletions cut 4 bases from V and 7 bases from J, with 17 bases between. Germline V CDR1 and CDR2: LGHNT, FRNRAP. The CDR3 DNA reads as TGTGCTAGTGGTTACTCGGGGGACCGAATCCAGCCCCAGCATTTT. This encodes CASGYSGDRIQPQHF.

This clonotype was counted between two and nine times. Germline is not matched at one junction end, which may reflect a read error. The chain uses TRBV6-5 and TRBJ1-2; TRBD1 matches 8 bases. The CDR3 extends over 14 amino acids. Looked up from germline, CDR1 is MNHEY and CDR2 is SVGAGI. The CDR3 bases are TGTGCAAGCAACCCCAACCAGGGGGCGGATGGCTACACCTTC. Its translation: CASNPNQGADGYTF.

The chain joins TRBV27 to TRBJ1-6, with D perhaps TRBD1 (5 bases). V lost 7 bases and J 6 bases, leaving 10 bases between the germline ends. Germline CDR1 MNHEY, CDR2 SMNVEV (reference sequence). CDR3 length: 13 residues. CDR3 amino acids: CASKGPINSPLHF. The CDR3, as DNA: TGTGCCAGCAAGGGACCGATTAATTCACCCCTCCACTTT.

V usage is TRBV12-3 or TRBV12-4 and J usage is TRBJ2-1; 8 nucleotides line up with TRBD1. CDR3 length: 13 amino acids. The V segment lost 7 bases and the J segment 7 bases; nucleotides outside the gene matches: 6. The CDR3 region has the DNA TGTGCCAGCACCGGACAGGGTAAGAATGAGCAGTTCTTC. Protein sequence: CASTGQGKNEQFF.

The J gene is TRBJ2-1, the V gene TRBV7-9; perhaps D is TRBD1 or TRBD2 (5 bases each). The CDR3 covers 14 residues. Germline values: CDR1 SEHNR, CDR2 FQNEAQ (reference sequence). Trimming cost V 5 bases and J 9 bases, with 17 bases left between them. CDR3 nucleotide sequence: TGTGCCAGCAGCCTTAGTCGGGGCTCCTTTGAGCAGTTCTTC. Translation: CASSLSRGSFEQFF.

This clonotype has more than one count but fewer than ten. This sequence joins TRBV7-9 and TRBJ2-2; 8 positions agree with TRBD1. The CDR3 is made up of 16 amino acids. CDR1 SEHNR and CDR2 FQNEAQ come from the germline V gene (reference sequence). Germline trimming cut 4 bases from V and 7 bases from J; bases unmatched to any gene: 11. CDR3: CASSSTRQGLNGELFF. Here the CDR3 DNA reads TGTGCCAGCAGCTCCACCCGACAGGGGTTGAACGGGGAGCTGTTTTTT.

The rearrangement links TRBV12-3 or TRBV12-4 to TRBJ2-7, with 7 positions matching TRBD1. This CDR3 has 15 residues. The V and J ends lost 3 bases and 4 bases, in that order; junction bases with no gene match: 9. This CDR3 is CASSFDRDRVYEQYF. The CDR3, as DNA: TGTGCCAGCAGTTTTGACCGGGACAGAGTTTACGAGCAGTACTTC.

This clonotype was picked up many times. The rearrangement uses TRBV15 and TRBJ1-1; D is uncertain. V was trimmed by 1 base and J by 2 bases, leaving 11 bases between them. CDR3 length: 15 amino acids. The V gene's germline CDR1 is LNHNV and CDR2 YYDKDF (reference sequence). In DNA form, the CDR3 reads TGTGCCACCAGCAGAGGCAACAGCCTAAACACTGAAGCTTTCTTT. Translating it yields CATSRGNSLNTEAFF.

The table lists this clonotype with many counts. This rearrangement joins TRBV5-6 to TRBJ2-3, with 10 bases identical to TRBD1. The germline gives CDR1 SGHDT, CDR2 YYEEEE. The V segment lost 1 base and the J segment 5 bases; nucleotides outside the gene matches: 7. This CDR3 is 16 amino acids long. CDR3 region: CASSLIPGQGKDTQYF. CDR3 DNA: TGTGCCAGCAGCTTGATTCCGGGACAGGGGAAAGATACGCAGTATTTT.

This clonotype was counted ten times or more. The chain recombines TRBV7-2 with TRBJ2-1, with D unclear. CDR1 is SGHTA, CDR2 FQGNSA, per germline. The CDR3 extends over 14 amino acids. Trimming shortened V by 3 bases and J by 2 bases, and 8 bases separated the two germline ends. CDR3 amino acids: CASSFSVPYNEQFF. In DNA form, the CDR3 reads TGTGCCAGCAGCTTCAGTGTCCCCTACAATGAGCAGTTCTTC.

The chain joins TRBV6-6 to TRBJ2-2, with TRBD1 identical over 7 bases. The CDR3 runs 14 residues. Trimming at V came to 0 bases and at J to 7 bases, leaving 2 bases not matched to a gene. The germline gives CDR1 MNHNY, CDR2 SVGAGI (reference sequence). The CDR3 DNA reads as TGTGCCAGCAGTTACTCGAGGGGGCTCGGGGAGCTGTTTTTT. Amino acid sequence: CASSYSRGLGELFF.

V and J are TRBV29-1 and TRBJ2-3; 8 bases are shared with TRBD2. V was pared by 6 bases and J by 2 bases, with 7 bases of the junction left unmatched. CDR1 is SQVTM, CDR2 ANQGSEA, per germline. The CDR3 has 14 amino acids. CDR3 nucleotides: TGCAGCGTGGGGACGGGGGGGAACACAGATACGCAGTATTTT. Translation: CSVGTGGNTDTQYF.

This chain links TRBV28 with TRBJ2-7; 7 nucleotides agree with TRBD2. J gave up 9 bases and V 6 bases, and 8 bases lay outside the gene matches. The CDR3 is 12 amino acids. Germline CDR1 MDHEN, CDR2 SYDVKM. The CDR3 loop is CASSTLGGRQYV. The CDR3 coding sequence is TGTGCCAGCAGCACGCTGGGGGGGAGGCAGTACGTC.

The chain links TRBV7-3 to TRBJ2-2; D might be TRBD1 (6 bases). Germline assignment: CDR1 SGHTA and CDR2 FQGTGA. This CDR3 has 14 residues. The V gene lost 4 bases and the J gene lost 6 bases, with 12 bases spanning the gap. This CDR3 is CASSSTGFAGELFF. The CDR3, as DNA: TGTGCCAGCAGCTCAACAGGGTTCGCCGGGGAGCTGTTTTTT.